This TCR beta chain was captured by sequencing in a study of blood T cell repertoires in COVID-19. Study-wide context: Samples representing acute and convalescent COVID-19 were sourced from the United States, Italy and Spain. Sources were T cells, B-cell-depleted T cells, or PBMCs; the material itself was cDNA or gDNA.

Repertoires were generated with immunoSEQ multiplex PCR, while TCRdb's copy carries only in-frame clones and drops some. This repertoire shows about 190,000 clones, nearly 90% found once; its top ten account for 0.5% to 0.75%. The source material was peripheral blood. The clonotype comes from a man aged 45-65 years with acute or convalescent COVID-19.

The CDR3 DNA follows: TGTGCCAGCAGCTCGAGCGGGAGCGGCACCGGGGAGCTGTTTTTT. It specifies CASSSSGSGTGELFF. V and J are TRBV7-3 and TRBJ2-2; 8 nucleotides align to TRBD2. This CDR3 is built from 15 residues. From germline, CDR1 is SGHTA and CDR2 FQGTGA. V lost 4 bases and J lost 4; bases outside the gene matches: 5.